This T cell receptor beta chain was recorded in a study of blood T cells in healthy people across ages. Study-wide points: Per million T cells, TCR beta diversity dropped about linearly as age rose.

In the case of this clonotype: The antigen is unknown.

With a J-beta primer mix and a sample-barcoded 5' primer, a second PCR ran about 6 to 11 cycles. With 12 random nucleotides, a template-switch adaptor tagged each individual cDNA molecule. TCRdb recomputed calls from the 5' RACE reads with MiXCR, one row per CDR3 protein. The sample has about 1.6 million distinct CDR3 sequences, roughly 30% seen once. Germline values: CDR1 MNHEY, CDR2 SMNVEV (reference sequence). The CDR3 has 15 residues. The V and J ends lost 5 bases and 4 bases, in that order; junction bases with no gene match: 6. The sequenced material came from blood. This chain connects TRBV27 to TRBJ2-7; 12 bases line up with TRBD1. The clonotype comes from a woman aged 25 to 39 in good health. CDR3 sequence: CASSAGTGGFYEQYF. The CDR3 nucleotides are TGTGCCAGCAGTGCCGGGACAGGGGGCTTTTACGAGCAGTACTTC.